Each of the 2 T cell receptor beta chains below was sequenced from the same sample in a study of blood T cell repertoires in COVID-19. Sequencing used immunoSEQ multiplex PCR; TCRdb keeps in-frame clones, though not all of them. Among over 60,000 clones listed, around 80% were seen once. The sequenced sample was peripheral blood. The receptors were gathered from a man in his fifties with COVID-19, enrolled during active disease.

CDR3 DNA: TGTGCCAGCAGCTTAACAGGGGTGGGCTCCTACGAGCAGTACTTC. It yields the protein CASSLTGVGSYEQYF. The chain combines TRBV7-2 with TRBJ2-7; TRBD1 matches 7 bases. CDR3 length: 15 amino acids. V dropped 2 bases and J dropped 0; count of bases not matched to a gene: 4. CDR1 SGHTA and CDR2 FQGNSA come from the germline V gene.

The V gene is TRBV4-1, the J gene TRBJ2-3; D is perhaps TRBD2 (5 bases). Germline loops: CDR1 MGHRA, CDR2 YSYEKL. The length of the CDR3 is 16 residues. Trimming shortened V by 1 base and J by 0 bases, and 11 bases separated the two germline ends. CDR3 DNA: TGCGCCAGCAGCCAAGTCGGGGAACCGAGCACAGATACGCAGTATTTT. Protein sequence: CASSQVGEPSTDTQYF.